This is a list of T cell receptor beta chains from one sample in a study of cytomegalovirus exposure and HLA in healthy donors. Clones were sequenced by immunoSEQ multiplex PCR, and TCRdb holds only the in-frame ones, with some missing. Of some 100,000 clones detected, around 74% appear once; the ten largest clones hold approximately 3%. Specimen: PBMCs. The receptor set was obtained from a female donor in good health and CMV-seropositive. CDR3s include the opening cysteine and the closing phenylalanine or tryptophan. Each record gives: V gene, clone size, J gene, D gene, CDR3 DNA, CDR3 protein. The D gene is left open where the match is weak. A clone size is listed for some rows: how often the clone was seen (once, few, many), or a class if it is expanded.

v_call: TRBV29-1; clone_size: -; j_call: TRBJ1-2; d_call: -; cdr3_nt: TGCAGCGTTCACCAGGGGCCACCTTTCTATGGCTACACCTTC; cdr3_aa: CSVHQGPPFYGYTF
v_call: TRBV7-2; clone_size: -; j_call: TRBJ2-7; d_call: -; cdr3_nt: TGTGCCAGCAGCTTTGGCCATTCCTACGAGCAGTACTTC; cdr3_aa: CASSFGHSYEQYF
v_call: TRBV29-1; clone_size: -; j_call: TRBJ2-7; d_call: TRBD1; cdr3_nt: TGCAGCGTTGAAGGGGGACCGGGACAGGGGGTTTACGAGCAGTACTTC; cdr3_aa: CSVEGGPGQGVYEQYF
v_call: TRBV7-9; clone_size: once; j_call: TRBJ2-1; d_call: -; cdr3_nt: TGTGCCAGCAGCTTAGGGGGACGGGGGAATGAGCAGTTCTTC; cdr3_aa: CASSLGGRGNEQFF
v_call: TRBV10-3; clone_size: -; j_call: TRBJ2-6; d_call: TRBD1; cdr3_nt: TGTGCCATCGGTACACCGGGACAGGGGACCACTGGGGCCAACGTCCTGACTTTC; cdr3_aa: CAIGTPGQGTTGANVLTF
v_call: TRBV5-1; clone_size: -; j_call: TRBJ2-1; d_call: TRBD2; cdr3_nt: TGCGCCAGCAGCCGTGGGACTAGCGGGAGGGCCAACGACAATGAGCAGTTCTTC; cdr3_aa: CASSRGTSGRANDNEQFF
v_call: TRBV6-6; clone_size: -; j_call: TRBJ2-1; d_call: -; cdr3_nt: TGTGCCAGCAGTTACTCGAGGGCCTCCAACAATGAGCAGTTCTTC; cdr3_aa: CASSYSRASNNEQFF
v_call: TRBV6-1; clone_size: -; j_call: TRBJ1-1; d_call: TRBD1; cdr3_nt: TGTGCCAGCAGCGACCCGGGACAGATGAACACTGAAGCTTTCTTT; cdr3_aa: CASSDPGQMNTEAFF
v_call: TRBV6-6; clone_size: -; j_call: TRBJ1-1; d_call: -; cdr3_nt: TGTGCCAGCATTAGCGATTGGAACACTGAAGCTTTCTTT; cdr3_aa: CASISDWNTEAFF
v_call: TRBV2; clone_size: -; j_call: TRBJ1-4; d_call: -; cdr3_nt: TGTGCCAGCAGTGGGGGGGGCTTGGATGAAAAACTGTTTTTT; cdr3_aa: CASSGGGLDEKLFF
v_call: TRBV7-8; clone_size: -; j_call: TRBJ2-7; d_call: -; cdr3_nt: TGTGCCAGCAGCCCTGTCGGAGCGGGTGCCTACGAGCAGTACTTC; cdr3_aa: CASSPVGAGAYEQYF
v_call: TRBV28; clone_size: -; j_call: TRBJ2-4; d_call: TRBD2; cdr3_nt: TGTGCCAGCAGTTTATGGACTAGCGGACTAGCCAAAAACATTCAGTACTTC; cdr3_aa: CASSLWTSGLAKNIQYF
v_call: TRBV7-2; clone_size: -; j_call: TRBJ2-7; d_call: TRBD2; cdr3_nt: TGTGCCAGCAGCCCCGGACTAGCGGGAGTCACGGCCTACGAGCAGTACTTC; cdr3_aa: CASSPGLAGVTAYEQYF
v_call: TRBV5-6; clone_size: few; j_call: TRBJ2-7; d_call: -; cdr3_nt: TGTGCCAGCTCCCCGCCGGGAAATATCGCCTACGAGCAGTACTTC; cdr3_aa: CASSPPGNIAYEQYF
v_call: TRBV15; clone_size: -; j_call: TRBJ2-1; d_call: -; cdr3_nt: TGTGCCACCAGCAGACCGGGCGGGAACCCTGAGCAGTTCTTC; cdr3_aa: CATSRPGGNPEQFF
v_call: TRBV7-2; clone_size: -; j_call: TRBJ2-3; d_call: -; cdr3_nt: TGTGCCAGCAGCTCCCAGGCCGCAGATACGCAGTATTTT; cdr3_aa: CASSSQAADTQYF
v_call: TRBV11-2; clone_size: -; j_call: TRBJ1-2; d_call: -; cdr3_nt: TGTGCCAGCAGCCCCCTTGGGGGGGTCATACGTGGCTACACCTTC; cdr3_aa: CASSPLGGVIRGYTF
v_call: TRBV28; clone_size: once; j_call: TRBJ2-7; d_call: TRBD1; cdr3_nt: TGTGCCAGCAGTACCGGGACAGGGCCCTCCTACGAGCAGTACTTC; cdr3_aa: CASSTGTGPSYEQYF
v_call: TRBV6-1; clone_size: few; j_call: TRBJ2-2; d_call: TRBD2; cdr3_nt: TGTGCCAGCAGTGTAGAACTAGCGGGAGCCGGGGAGCTGTTTTTT; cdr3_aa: CASSVELAGAGELFF
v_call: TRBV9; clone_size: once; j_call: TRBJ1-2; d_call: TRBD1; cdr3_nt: TGTGCCAGCAGCGAGGGGGCGGGCTATGGCTACACCTTC; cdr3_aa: CASSEGAGYGYTF
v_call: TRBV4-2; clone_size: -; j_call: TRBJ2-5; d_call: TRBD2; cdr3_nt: TGTGCCAGCAGCCAAGATATTGGGGGTCAGCGGGGGGGCCACGAGACCCAGTACTTC; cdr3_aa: CASSQDIGGQRGGHETQYF
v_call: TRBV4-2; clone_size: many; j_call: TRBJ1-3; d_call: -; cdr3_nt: TGTGCCAGCAGCCAAGAAGGAGGCAATGGAAACACCATATATTTT; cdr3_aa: CASSQEGGNGNTIYF
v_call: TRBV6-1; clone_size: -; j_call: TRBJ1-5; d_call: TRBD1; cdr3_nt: TGCGCCAGCAGTCCGACAGGGGGGATCAATCAGCCCCAGCATTTT; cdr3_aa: CASSPTGGINQPQHF
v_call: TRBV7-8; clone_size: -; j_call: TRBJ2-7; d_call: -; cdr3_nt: TGTGCCAGCAGATTAGCACAGGGAACCTACGAGCAGTACTTC; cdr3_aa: CASRLAQGTYEQYF
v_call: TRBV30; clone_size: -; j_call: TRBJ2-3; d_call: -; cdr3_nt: TGTGCCTGGACCGCAGACAGAGTCACAGATACGCAGTATTTT; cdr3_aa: CAWTADRVTDTQYF
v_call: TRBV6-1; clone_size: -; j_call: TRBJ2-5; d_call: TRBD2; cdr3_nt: TGTGCCAGCAGTGAAATTAGCGGGAGCCAAGAGACCCAGTACTTC; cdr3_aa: CASSEISGSQETQYF
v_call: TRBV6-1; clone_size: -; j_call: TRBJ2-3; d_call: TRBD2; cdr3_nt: TGTGCCAGCAGTCGGACTAGGATCGGCACAGATACGCAGTATTTT; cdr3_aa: CASSRTRIGTDTQYF
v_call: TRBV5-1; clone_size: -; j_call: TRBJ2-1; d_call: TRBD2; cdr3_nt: TGCGCCAGCAGCTTGCTAGCGGGGGGGAATTACAATGAGCAGTTCTTC; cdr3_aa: CASSLLAGGNYNEQFF
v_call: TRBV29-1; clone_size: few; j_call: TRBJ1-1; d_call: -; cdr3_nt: TGCAGCGTTGAGAGAAACACTGAAGCTTTCTTT; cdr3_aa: CSVERNTEAFF
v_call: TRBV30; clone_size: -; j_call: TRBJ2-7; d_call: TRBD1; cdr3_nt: TGTGCCTGGAGTCGAACCGGGACAGGGGGCAGCAGGGACGAGCAGTACTTC; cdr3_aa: CAWSRTGTGGSRDEQYF
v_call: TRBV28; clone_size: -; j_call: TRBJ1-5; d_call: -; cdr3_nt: TGTGCCAGCAGTTTAGGGGGGGGCGGGTTGCAGCCCCAGCATTTT; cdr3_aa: CASSLGGGGLQPQHF
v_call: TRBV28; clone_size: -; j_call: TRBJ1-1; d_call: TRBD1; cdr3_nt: TGTGCCAGCAGTTTAGCAGGGGGCGCAAAAGCTTTCTTT; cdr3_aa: CASSLAGGAKAFF
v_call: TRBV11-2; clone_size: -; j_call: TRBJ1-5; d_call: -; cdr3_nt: TGTGCCAGCAGCTTAGGAGGGCCCGTGCATCAGCCCCAGCATTTT; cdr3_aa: CASSLGGPVHQPQHF
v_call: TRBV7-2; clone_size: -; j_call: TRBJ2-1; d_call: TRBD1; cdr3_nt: TGTGCCAGCAGCTTAGGACAGGGGGCCAATGAGCAGTTCTTC; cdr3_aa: CASSLGQGANEQFF
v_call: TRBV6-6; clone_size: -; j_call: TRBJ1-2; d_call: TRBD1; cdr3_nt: TGTGCCAGCACTATCGATAAACAGGGGGGTTACTATGGCTACACCTTC; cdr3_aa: CASTIDKQGGYYGYTF
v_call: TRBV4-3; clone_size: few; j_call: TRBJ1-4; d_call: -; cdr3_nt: TGCGCCAGCAGCCAAGACAGAAGTAATGAAAAACTGTTTTTT; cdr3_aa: CASSQDRSNEKLFF
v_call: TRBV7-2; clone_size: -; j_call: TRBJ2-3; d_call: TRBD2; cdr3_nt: TGTGCCAGCAGATCGGGACTAGCGGGGGCTCATGCGCAGTATTTT; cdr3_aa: CASRSGLAGAHAQYF
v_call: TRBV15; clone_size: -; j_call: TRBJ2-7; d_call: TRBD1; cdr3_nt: TGTGCCACCAGCAGAAGGGACAGTTTCTACGAGCAGTACTTC; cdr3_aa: CATSRRDSFYEQYF
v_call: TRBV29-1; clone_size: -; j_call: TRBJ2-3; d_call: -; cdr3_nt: TGCAGCGTTGAAGATCAATCGGGCACAGATACGCAGTATTTT; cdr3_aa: CSVEDQSGTDTQYF
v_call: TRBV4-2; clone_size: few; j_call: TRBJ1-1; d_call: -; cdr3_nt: TGTGCCAGCAGCCAAGATGGAACAGCCACTGAAGCTTTCTTT; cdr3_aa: CASSQDGTATEAFF
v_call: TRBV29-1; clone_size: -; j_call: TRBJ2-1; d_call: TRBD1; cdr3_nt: TGCAGCGTAAAGGACAGGGGAGGACTTAATGAGCAGTTCTTC; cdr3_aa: CSVKDRGGLNEQFF
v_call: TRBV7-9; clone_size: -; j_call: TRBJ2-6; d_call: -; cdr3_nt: TGTGCCAGCAGCTTATCCGGGTCTGGGGCCAACGTCCTGACTTTC; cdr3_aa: CASSLSGSGANVLTF
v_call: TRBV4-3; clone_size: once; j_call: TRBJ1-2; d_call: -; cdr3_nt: TGCGCCAGCAGCCAAGGATCAGGGGCGAGCTATGGCTACACCTTC; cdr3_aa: CASSQGSGASYGYTF
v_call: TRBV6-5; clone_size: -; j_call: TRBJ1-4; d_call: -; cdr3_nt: TGTGCCAGCAGTTTCGGACAAGTTAATGAAAAACTGTTTTTT; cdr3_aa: CASSFGQVNEKLFF
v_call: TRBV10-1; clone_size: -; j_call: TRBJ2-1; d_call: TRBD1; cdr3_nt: TGCGCCAGCAGTGATTCCGGGACAGGGGATAACAATGAGCAGTTCTTC; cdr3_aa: CASSDSGTGDNNEQFF
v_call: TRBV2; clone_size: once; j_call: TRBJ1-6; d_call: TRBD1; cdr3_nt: TGTGCCAGCAGCAACAGGGGCCCTCCGGAGGATTCACCCCTCCACTTT; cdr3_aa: CASSNRGPPEDSPLHF
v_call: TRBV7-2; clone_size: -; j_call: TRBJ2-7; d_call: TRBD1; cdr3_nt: TGTGCCAGCAGCTGGGGACAGGCGGCGGAGCAGTACTTC; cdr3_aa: CASSWGQAAEQYF
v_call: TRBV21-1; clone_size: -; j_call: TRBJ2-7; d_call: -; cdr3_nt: TGTGCCAGCAGCCTATTGACAGGATTAACCTACGAGCAGTACTTC; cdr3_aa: CASSLLTGLTYEQYF
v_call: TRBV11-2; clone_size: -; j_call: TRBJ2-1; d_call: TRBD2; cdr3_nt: TGTGCCAGCAGCTCTGGACTAGCGGGGGGCTCCAATGAGCAGTTCTTC; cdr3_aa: CASSSGLAGGSNEQFF
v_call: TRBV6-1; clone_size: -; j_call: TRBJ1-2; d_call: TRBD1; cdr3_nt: TGTGCCAGCAGTGGGGCCGGGACAGGGGGCCGGGGCTACACCTTC; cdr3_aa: CASSGAGTGGRGYTF
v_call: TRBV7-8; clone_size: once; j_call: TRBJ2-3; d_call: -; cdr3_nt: TGTGCCAGCGGGAACAGGCGAGATACGCAGTATTTT; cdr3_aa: CASGNRRDTQYF
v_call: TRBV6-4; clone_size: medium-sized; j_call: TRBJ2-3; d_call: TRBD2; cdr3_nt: TGTGCCAGCAGTGACTCTAGCGGGGGTGGCACAGATACGCAGTATTTT; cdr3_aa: CASSDSSGGGTDTQYF
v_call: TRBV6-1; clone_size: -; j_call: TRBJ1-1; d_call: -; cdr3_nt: TGTGCCAGCAGACTCAGACAGTTGAACACTGAAGCTTTCTTT; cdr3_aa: CASRLRQLNTEAFF